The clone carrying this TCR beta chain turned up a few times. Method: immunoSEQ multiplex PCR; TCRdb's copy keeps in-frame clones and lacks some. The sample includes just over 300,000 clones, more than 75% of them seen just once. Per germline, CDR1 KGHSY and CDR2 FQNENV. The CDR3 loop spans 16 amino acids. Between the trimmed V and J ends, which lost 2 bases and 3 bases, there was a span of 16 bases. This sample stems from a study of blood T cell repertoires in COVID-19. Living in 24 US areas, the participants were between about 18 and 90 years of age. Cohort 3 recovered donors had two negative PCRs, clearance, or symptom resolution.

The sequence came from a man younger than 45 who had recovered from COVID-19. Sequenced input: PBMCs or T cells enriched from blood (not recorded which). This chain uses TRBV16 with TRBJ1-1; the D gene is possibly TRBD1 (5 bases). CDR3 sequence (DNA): TGTGCCAGCAGCCAAGGAGGGGCAGCGTCTTACACTGAAGCTTTCTTT. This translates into CASSQGGAASYTEAFF.